This T cell receptor (beta chain) derives from a study of T cell changes during pregnancy in multiple sclerosis. This CDR3 is built from 15 residues. V was pared by 4 bases and J by 5 bases, with 16 bases between. Germline CDR1 reads SNHLY; CDR2 reads FYNNEI. Sequenced by immunoSEQ multiplex PCR; TCRdb stores in-frame clones only, minus some. Of around 30,000 clones in the sample, roughly 90% were seen once. Sequenced here: CD8+ T cells from peripheral blood mononuclear cells, sampled in the first trimester of pregnancy. The origin of this receptor is a female donor with multiple sclerosis, enrolled in a pregnancy study. The gene calls are TRBV2 and TRBJ2-3; a weak D match, TRBD1 (6 bases). The CDR3, as DNA: TGTGCCAGCAGTGTTGGGGCAGGGACACGAGATACGCAGTATTTT. It encodes CASSVGAGTRDTQYF.